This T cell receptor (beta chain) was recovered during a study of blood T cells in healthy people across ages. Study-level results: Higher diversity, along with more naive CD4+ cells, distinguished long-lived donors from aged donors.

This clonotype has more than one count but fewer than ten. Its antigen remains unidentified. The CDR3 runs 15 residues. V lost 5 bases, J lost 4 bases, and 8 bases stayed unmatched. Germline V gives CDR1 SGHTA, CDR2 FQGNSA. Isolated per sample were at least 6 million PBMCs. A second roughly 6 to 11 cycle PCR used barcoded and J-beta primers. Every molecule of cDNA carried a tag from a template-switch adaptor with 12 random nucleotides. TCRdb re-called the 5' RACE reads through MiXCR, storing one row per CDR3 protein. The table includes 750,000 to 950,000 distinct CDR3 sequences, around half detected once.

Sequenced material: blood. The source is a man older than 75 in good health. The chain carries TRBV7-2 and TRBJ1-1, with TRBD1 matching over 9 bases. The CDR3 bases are TGTGCCAGCAGCCCCGGACAGGGGACGGGCACTGAAGCTTTCTTT. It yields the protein CASSPGQGTGTEAFF.